The 17 T cell receptor beta chains below come from one sample, sequenced in a study of blood T cell repertoires in COVID-19. Profiling relied on immunoSEQ multiplex PCR, and the TCRdb table lists in-frame clones only, not all of them. This table holds more than 110,000 clones, less than 90% found once. Sequenced: PBMCs or T cells enriched from blood (not recorded which). These receptors were collected from a man aged 35 to 55 with acute COVID-19.

V usage is TRBV6-7 and J usage is TRBJ2-5; D gene uncertain. TRBV6-7 is noted as an ORF with a role that remains uncertain. The V and J ends lost 7 bases and 1 base respectively, with 10 bases between them. The CDR3 length is 13 residues. The CDR3 sequence is CASIEAPQETQYF. As DNA, the CDR3 is TGTGCCAGCATAGAGGCCCCCCAAGAGACCCAGTACTTC.

The chain recombines TRBV27 with TRBJ1-3, with a weak D call TRBD1 (6 bases). Trimming took 0 bases from V and 8 from J, leaving 11 bases between them. Germline CDR1 MNHEY, CDR2 SMNVEV (reference sequence). CDR3 length: 14 amino acids. CDR3 loop: CASSLSSGAYTIYF. CDR3 DNA sequence: TGTGCCAGCAGTTTATCCTCAGGGGCGTACACCATATATTTT.

The chain employs TRBV27 and TRBJ2-1, with 13 bases that match TRBD2. The CDR3 is 15 amino acids. CDR1 and CDR2 (germline): MNHEY, SMNVEV (reference sequence). The trim removed 7 bases at V and 9 bases at J, leaving 9 bases unmatched. The CDR3 sequence: CASTPTSGRAVEQFF. For the CDR3, the DNA is TGTGCCAGCACCCCAACTAGCGGGAGGGCCGTTGAGCAGTTCTTC.

A few counts support this clone. The rearrangement links TRBV10-2 to TRBJ1-1; tentatively, D is TRBD1 (5 bases). The CDR3 runs to 15 residues. Germline values: CDR1 WSHSY, CDR2 SAAADI. Trimming shortened V by 5 bases and J by 3 bases, and 16 bases separated the two germline ends. Here the CDR3 DNA reads TGCGCCAGCAGTTACCCAGACAGAGGCGACACTGAAGCTTTCTTT. Translated, it gives CASSYPDRGDTEAFF.

The rearrangement links TRBV4-1 to TRBJ2-7; unclear D gene. The germline V and J ends were trimmed by 2 bases and 2 bases, with 10 bases remaining between them. This CDR3 spans 14 amino acids. The V gene's germline CDR1 is MGHRA and CDR2 YSYEKL. CDR3 loop: CASSQPDKAYEQYF. The CDR3 coding sequence is TGCGCCAGCAGCCAACCTGACAAGGCCTACGAGCAGTACTTC.

The gene calls are TRBV19 and TRBJ1-1, with unresolved D. This CDR3 comprises 11 residues. Germline CDR1 LNHDA, CDR2 SQIVND (reference sequence). The V end was cut by 6 bases, the J end by 7 bases, with 9 bases between. The CDR3 sequence is CASSLGVEAFF. CDR3 nucleotide sequence: TGTGCCAGTAGCCTGGGAGTTGAAGCTTTCTTT.

The chain joins TRBV30 to TRBJ2-1, with D possibly TRBD2 on 6 matching bases. V shed 3 bases and J shed 0 bases, with 9 bases lying between them. This CDR3 spans 14 amino acids. Germline values: CDR1 GTSNPN, CDR2 SVGIG (reference sequence). The CDR3 sequence is CAWRAGLSYNEQFF. For the CDR3, the DNA is TGTGCCTGGAGGGCGGGACTCTCCTACAATGAGCAGTTCTTC.

The chain combines TRBV30 with TRBJ1-1; 8 bases line up with TRBD1. The germline CDR1 and CDR2 sequences are GTSNPN and SVGIG (reference sequence). V dropped 2 bases and J dropped 10; count of bases not matched to a gene: 6. This CDR3 comprises 12 residues. The DNA of the CDR3 is TGTGCCTGGAGTCCGACAGGGGTTGTAGCTTTCTTT. Encoded protein: CAWSPTGVVAFF.

J is TRBJ2-7 and V is TRBV7-6; TRBD2 aligns across 14 bases. V shed 4 bases, J shed 6 bases, and the junction held 5 bases outside the gene matches. Per the germline V gene, CDR1 is SGHVS and CDR2 is FNYEAQ. This CDR3 has 15 residues. CDR3 amino acids: CASSSGTSGSREQYF. The DNA for the CDR3 is TGTGCCAGCAGCTCCGGGACTAGCGGGAGTCGCGAGCAGTACTTC.

This clone was found once. The sample holds other DNA sequences that translate to the same CDR3. The V and J genes are TRBV6-5 and TRBJ2-7; 7 bases are shared with TRBD1. This CDR3 has 14 residues. Germline values: CDR1 MNHEY, CDR2 SVGAGI. After removal of 2 bases from V and 0 bases from J, the junction contained 1 base not matched to a gene. Here the CDR3 reads CASSYGDSSYEQYF. CDR3 DNA sequence: TGTGCCAGCAGTTACGGGGACAGCTCCTACGAGCAGTACTTC.

The V gene is TRBV19, the J gene TRBJ1-5; D is undetermined. CDR3 length: 15 amino acids. V lost 3 bases and J 0 bases, leaving 9 bases between the germline ends. The V gene's germline CDR1 is LNHDA and CDR2 SQIVND (reference sequence). CDR3 sequence: CASSMRSDSNQPQHF. Written as DNA, the CDR3 is TGTGCCAGTAGTATGCGGTCGGATAGCAATCAGCCCCAGCATTTT.

This clone was detected only once. The chain links TRBV9 to TRBJ2-1; 12 nucleotides match TRBD2. V gave up 0 bases and J gave up 0 bases; unmatched junction bases: 7. The CDR3 is made up of 19 amino acids. Germline V lookup: CDR1 SGDLS, CDR2 YYNGEE. The CDR3 here is CASSVGASGGESSYNEQFF. For the CDR3, the DNA is TGTGCCAGCAGCGTAGGGGCTAGCGGGGGGGAGAGCTCCTACAATGAGCAGTTCTTC. Full variable domain (rest looked up from reference TRBV9 and TRBJ2-1): DSGVTQTPKHLITATGQRVTLRCSPRSGDLSVYWYQQSLDQGLQFLIQYYNGEERAKGNILERFSAQQFPDLHSELNLSSLELGDSALYFCASSVGASGGESSYNEQFFGPGTRLTVL.

The chain links TRBV4-3 to TRBJ2-3; D gene uncertain. This CDR3 spans 16 amino acids. V was trimmed by 0 bases and J by 1 base, leaving 11 bases between them. Germline V gene data show CDR1 as LGHNA and CDR2 as YSLEER. CDR3 in DNA: TGCGCCAGCAGCCAAGACGCGACACGTCGCACAGATACGCAGTATTTT. Protein: CASSQDATRRTDTQYF.

The rearrangement joins TRBV7-6 to TRBJ1-4; no firm D call. The length of the CDR3 is 15 residues. CDR1 SGHVS and CDR2 FNYEAQ come from the germline V gene. Trimming pared 5 bases from V and 8 bases from J, leaving 18 bases between. As DNA, the CDR3 is TGTGCCAGCAGCCAAGCGTCCAGTGGTAAAGAAAAACTGTTTTTT. The encoded protein is CASSQASSGKEKLFF.

The sample holds one count of this clone. This chain joins TRBV11-2 and TRBJ2-1; TRBD2 matches 7 bases. Germline V gene sequence: CDR1 SGHAT, CDR2 FQNNGV. CDR3 length: 14 residues. The CDR3 here is CVTRGGGPYNEQFF. The CDR3 DNA follows: TGTGTCACTCGCGGGGGAGGGCCTTACAATGAGCAGTTCTTC.

V and J are TRBV5-4 and TRBJ2-2; 8 bases are a match to TRBD2. This CDR3 has 15 amino acids. Germline trimming cut 5 bases from V and 4 bases from J; bases unmatched to any gene: 7. The V gene's germline CDR1 is SGHNT and CDR2 YYREEE (reference sequence). The DNA for the CDR3 is TGTGCCAGCAGGAGGGGACTAGAGACCACCGGGGAGCTGTTTTTT. Translation: CASRRGLETTGELFF.

The chain combines TRBV13 with TRBJ1-1, with D tentatively TRBD1 (5 bases). The CDR3 extends over 14 amino acids. V was shortened by 6 bases and J by 1 base, with 12 bases between the two germline ends. The germline CDR1 and CDR2 sequences are PRHDT and FYEKMQ (reference sequence). The CDR3 DNA reads as TGTGCCAGCAGGAACAGCGACAGGAACACTGAAGCTTTCTTT. Translating it yields CASRNSDRNTEAFF.